This T cell receptor beta chain originates from a study of cytomegalovirus exposure and HLA in healthy donors. The PCR employed 60 Vbeta primers together with 13 Jbeta primers. Original methodology: Unique TCR beta chains numbered around 80 million in a later analysis, with about 11 million shared. The data were produced by immunoSEQ multiplex PCR, yet TCRdb's version contains in-frame clones alone and is incomplete. The V and J calls and the clone size are those of that table, but D and trimming were determined from the DNA. The table lists 55,000 to 80,000 clones, 65% to 80% of them singletons. Trimming at V came to 2 bases and at J to 8 bases, leaving 3 bases not matched to a gene. The CDR3 sequence is 15 residues long. Germline lookup yields CDR1 SGHNT and CDR2 YENEEA.

The sequencing sample was made of PBMCs. This chain joins TRBV11-3 and TRBJ2-1, with 13 bases fitting TRBD2. The sequence came from a woman in her 30s in good health and CMV-seronegative. DNA of the CDR3: TGTGCCAGCAGCTTACGACTAGCGGGAGGTGATGAGCAGTTCTTC. It yields the protein CASSLRLAGGDEQFF. The whole variable domain, filled in from reference TRBV11-3 and TRBJ2-1, reads EAGVVQSPRYKIIEKKQPVAFWCNPISGHNTLYWYLQNLGQGPELLIRYENEEAVDDSQLPKDRFSAERLKGVDSTLKIQPAELGDSAVYLCASSLRLAGGDEQFFGPGTRLTVL.